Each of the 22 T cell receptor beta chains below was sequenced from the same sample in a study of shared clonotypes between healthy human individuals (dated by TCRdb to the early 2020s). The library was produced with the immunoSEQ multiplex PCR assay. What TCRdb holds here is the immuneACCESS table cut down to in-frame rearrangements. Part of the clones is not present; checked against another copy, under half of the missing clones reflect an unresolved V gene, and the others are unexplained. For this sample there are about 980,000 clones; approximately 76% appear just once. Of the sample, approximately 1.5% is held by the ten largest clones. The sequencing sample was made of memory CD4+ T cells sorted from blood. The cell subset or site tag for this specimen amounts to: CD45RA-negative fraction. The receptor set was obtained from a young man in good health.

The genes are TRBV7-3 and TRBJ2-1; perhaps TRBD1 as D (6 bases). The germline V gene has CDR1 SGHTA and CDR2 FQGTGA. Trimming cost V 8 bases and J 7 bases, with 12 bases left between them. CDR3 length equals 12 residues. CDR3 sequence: CASGIRGNEQFF. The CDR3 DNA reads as TGTGCCAGCGGCATCAGGGGAAATGAGCAGTTCTTC.

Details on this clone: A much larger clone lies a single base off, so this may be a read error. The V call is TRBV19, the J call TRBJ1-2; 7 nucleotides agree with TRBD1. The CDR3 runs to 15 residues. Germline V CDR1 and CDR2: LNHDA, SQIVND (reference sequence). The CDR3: CASSPRQGSIYGYIF. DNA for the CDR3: TGTGCCAGTAGTCCCCGACAGGGTTCCATCTATGGCTACATCTTC.

CDR3: CSVVPLTGGYEQYF. The CDR3 DNA reads as TGCAGCGTTGTTCCCCTGACAGGGGGATACGAGCAGTACTTC. The gene calls are TRBV29-1 and TRBJ2-7; 9 bases align to TRBD1. From germline, CDR1 is SQVTM and CDR2 ANQGSEA. The trim removed 4 bases at V and 4 bases at J, leaving 8 bases unmatched. This CDR3 contains 14 residues.

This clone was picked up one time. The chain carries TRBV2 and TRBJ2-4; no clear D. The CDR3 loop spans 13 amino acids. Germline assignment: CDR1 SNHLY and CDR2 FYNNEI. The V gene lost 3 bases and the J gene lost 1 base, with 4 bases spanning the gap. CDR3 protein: CASSEDAKNIQYF. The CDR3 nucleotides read TGTGCCAGCAGTGAGGACGCCAAAAACATTCAGTACTTC. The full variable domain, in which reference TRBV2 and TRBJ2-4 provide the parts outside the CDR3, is EPEVTQTPSHQVTQMGQEVILRCVPISNHLYFYWYRQILGQKVEFLVSFYNNEISEKSEIFDDQFSVERPDGSNFTLKIRSTKLEDSAMYFCASSEDAKNIQYFGAGTRLSVL.

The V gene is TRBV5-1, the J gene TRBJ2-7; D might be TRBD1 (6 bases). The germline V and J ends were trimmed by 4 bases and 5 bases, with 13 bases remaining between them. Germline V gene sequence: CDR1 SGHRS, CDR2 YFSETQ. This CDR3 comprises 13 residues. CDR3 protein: CASSPQGSHEQYF. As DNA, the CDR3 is TGCGCCAGCAGCCCCCAGGGGAGTCACGAGCAGTACTTC. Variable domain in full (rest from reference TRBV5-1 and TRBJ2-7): KAGVTQTPRYLIKTRGQQVTLSCSPISGHRSVSWYQQTPGQGLQFLFEYFSETQRNKGNFPGRFSGRQFSNSRSEMNVSTLELGDSALYLCASSPQGSHEQYFGPGTRLTVT.

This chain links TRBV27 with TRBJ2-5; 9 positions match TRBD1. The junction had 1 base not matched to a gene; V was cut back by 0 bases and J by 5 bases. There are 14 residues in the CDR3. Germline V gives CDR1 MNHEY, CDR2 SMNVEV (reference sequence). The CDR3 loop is CASSLSTGGETQYF. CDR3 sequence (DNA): TGTGCCAGCAGTTTATCGACAGGGGGGGAGACCCAGTACTTC.

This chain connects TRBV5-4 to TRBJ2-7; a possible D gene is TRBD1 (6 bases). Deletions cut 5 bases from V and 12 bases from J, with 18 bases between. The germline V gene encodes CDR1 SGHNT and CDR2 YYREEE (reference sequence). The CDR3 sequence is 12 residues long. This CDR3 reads CASSPGQSMWYF. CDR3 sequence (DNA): TGTGCCAGCAGTCCCGGACAGTCAATGTGGTACTTC.

The CDR3 nucleotides are TGTGCCAGCAACTACGGGACAGGGTCGGGGGGTCAGCCCCAGCATTTT. This encodes CASNYGTGSGGQPQHF. V is TRBV28 and J is TRBJ1-5; 9 nucleotides line up with TRBD1. The CDR3 totals 16 residues. CDR1 MDHEN and CDR2 SYDVKM come from the germline V gene. V shed 7 bases, J shed 6 bases, and the junction held 13 bases outside the gene matches.

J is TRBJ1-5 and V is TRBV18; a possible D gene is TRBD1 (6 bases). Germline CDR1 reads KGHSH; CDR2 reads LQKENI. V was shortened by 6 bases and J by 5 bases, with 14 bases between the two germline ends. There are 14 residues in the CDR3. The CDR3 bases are TGTGCCAGCTCCCTTGACAGGAGTCATCAGCCCCAGCATTTT. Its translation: CASSLDRSHQPQHF.

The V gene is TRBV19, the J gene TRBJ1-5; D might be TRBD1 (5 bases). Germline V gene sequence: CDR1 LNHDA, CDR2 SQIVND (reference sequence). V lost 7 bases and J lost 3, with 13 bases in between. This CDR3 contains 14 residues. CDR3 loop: CASTPGTANQPQHF. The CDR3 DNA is TGTGCCAGTACCCCTGGGACTGCCAATCAGCCCCAGCATTTT.

The CDR3: CASSLGGNSAGELFF. In DNA form, the CDR3 reads TGCGCCAGCAGCTTAGGGGGGAATTCTGCCGGGGAGCTGTTTTTT. This rearrangement joins TRBV5-1 to TRBJ2-2; D is tentatively TRBD1 or TRBD2 (6 bases each). Between the trimmed V and J ends, which lost 2 bases and 6 bases, there was a span of 14 bases. This CDR3 has 15 residues. Germline V gene data show CDR1 as SGHRS and CDR2 as YFSETQ.

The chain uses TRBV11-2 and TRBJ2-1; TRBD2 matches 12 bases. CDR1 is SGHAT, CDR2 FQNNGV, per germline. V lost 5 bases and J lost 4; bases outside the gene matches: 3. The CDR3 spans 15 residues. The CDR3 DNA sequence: TGTGCCAGCAGCCGGACTAGCGGGGAGTACAATGAGCAGTTCTTC. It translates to CASSRTSGEYNEQFF.

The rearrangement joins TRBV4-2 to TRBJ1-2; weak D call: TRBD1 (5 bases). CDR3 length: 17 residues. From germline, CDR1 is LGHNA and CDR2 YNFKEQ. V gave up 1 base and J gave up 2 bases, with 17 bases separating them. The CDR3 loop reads CASSQVGATESNYGYTF. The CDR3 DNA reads TGTGCCAGCAGCCAAGTAGGGGCGACAGAGTCAAACTATGGCTACACCTTC.

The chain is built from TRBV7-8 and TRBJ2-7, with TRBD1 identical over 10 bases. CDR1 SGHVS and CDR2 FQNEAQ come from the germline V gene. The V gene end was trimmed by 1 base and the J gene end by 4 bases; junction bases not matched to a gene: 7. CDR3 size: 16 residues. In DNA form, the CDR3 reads TGTGCCAGCAGCTTAGGAGGACAGGGGGGCGGGTACGAGCAGTACTTC. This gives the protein CASSLGGQGGGYEQYF.

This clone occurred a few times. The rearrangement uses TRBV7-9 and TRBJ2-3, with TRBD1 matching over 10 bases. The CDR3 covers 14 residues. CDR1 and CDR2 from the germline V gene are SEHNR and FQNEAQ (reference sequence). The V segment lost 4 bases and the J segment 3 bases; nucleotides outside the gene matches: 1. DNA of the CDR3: TGTGCCAGCAGCTGGACAGGGGGTACAGATACGCAGTATTTT. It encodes CASSWTGGTDTQYF.

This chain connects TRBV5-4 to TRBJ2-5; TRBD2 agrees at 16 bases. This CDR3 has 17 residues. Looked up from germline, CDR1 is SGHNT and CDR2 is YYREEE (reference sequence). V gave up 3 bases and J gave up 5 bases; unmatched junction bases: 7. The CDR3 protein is CASSSGTSGGALETQYF. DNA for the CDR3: TGTGCCAGCAGCTCCGGGACTAGCGGGGGGGCCCTGGAGACCCAGTACTTC.

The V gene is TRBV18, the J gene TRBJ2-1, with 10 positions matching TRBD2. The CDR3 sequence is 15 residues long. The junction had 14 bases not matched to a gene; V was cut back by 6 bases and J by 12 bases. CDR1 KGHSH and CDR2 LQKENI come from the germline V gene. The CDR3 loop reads CASSLVASGSDAQFF. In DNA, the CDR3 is TGTGCCAGCTCCCTAGTGGCTAGCGGGAGTGACGCGCAGTTCTTC.

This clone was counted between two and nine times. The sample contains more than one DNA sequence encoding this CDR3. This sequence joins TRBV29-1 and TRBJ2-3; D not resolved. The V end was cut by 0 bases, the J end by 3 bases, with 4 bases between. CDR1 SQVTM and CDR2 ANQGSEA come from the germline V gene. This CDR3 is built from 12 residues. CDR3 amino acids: CSVEEGTDTQYF. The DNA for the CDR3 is TGCAGCGTTGAAGAAGGAACAGATACGCAGTATTTT.

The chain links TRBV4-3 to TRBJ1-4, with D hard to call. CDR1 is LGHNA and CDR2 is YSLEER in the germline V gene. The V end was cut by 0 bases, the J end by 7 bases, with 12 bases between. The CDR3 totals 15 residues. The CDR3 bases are TGCGCCAGCAGCCAAGATGCTGGGCACCTTGAAAAACTGTTTTTT. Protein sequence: CASSQDAGHLEKLFF.

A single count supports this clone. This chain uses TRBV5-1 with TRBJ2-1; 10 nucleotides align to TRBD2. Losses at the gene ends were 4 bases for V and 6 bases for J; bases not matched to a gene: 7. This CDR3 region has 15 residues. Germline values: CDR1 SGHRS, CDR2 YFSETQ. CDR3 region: CASSITSGMGNEQFF. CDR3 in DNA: TGCGCCAGCAGCATTACTAGCGGGATGGGCAATGAGCAGTTCTTC.

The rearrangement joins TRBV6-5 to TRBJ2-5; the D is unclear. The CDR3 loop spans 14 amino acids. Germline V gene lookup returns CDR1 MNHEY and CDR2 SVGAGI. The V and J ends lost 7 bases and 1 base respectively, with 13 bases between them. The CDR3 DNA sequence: TGTGCCAGCAAAAGTCGACACCTCCAAGAGACCCAGTACTTC. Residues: CASKSRHLQETQYF.

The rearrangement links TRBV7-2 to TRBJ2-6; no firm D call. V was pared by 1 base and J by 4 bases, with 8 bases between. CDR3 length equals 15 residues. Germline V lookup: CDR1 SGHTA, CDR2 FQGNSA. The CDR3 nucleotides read TGTGCCAGCAGCTTAGGATCTCCCGGGGCCAACGTCCTGACTTTC. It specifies CASSLGSPGANVLTF.